This TCR beta chain was found in a study of blood T cells in healthy people across ages. PCR was performed a second time for about 7 to 12 cycles using a sample-barcoded 5' primer and a J-beta primer mix. MiXCR, applied by TCRdb to the 5' RACE reads, yields one record per CDR3 protein. The sample yields over 600,000 distinct CDR3 sequences, 46% seen once. Points on this clonotype: This sequence may be a read error, since a much larger clone differs from it by one base.

Germline V gene lookup returns CDR1 SQVTM and CDR2 ANQGSEA. The CDR3 is 12 amino acids. Sequencing was done on a sample of blood. The J gene is TRBJ2-4, the V gene TRBV29-1; D is possibly TRBD1 (5 bases). The J call may not be correct, given that the DNA end is closer to TRBJ2-7. This clonotype was sampled from a man older than 75 in good health. The CDR3 DNA follows: TGCAGCGTGCAGGGTAGCAGTGGCGAGCAGTACTTC. Amino acid sequence: CSVQGSSGEQYF.